This is a list of T cell receptor beta chains from one sample in a study of regulatory T cells. Profiled with immunoSEQ multiplex PCR; TCRdb holds only in-frame clones, not every one. The sample has approximately 37,000 clones; around nine tenths are singletons. The sequenced sample consisted of conventional CD4+ T cells sorted from blood. The receptor source for this set is a person in their late teens or twenties with CD3G deficiency. Each CDR3 is given with its conserved first and last residue. A D gene is named only where the DNA matches it firmly. The size entry is marked missing in some rows and otherwise reads once, few, many or a size class.

v_call: TRBV5-5; clone_size: NA; d_call: NA; j_call: TRBJ2-7; cdr3_nt: TGTGCCAGCAGCTTGGAAGGGCAGTCCTACGAGCAGTACTTC; cdr3_aa: CASSLEGQSYEQYF
v_call: TRBV28; clone_size: NA; d_call: NA; j_call: TRBJ2-2; cdr3_nt: TGTGCCAGCAGTGGGGGATCCAGGGTGGAATCGGAGCTGTTTTTT; cdr3_aa: CASSGGSRVESELFF
v_call: TRBV11-1; clone_size: NA; d_call: TRBD2; j_call: TRBJ2-3; cdr3_nt: TGTGCCAGCAGCTCGACTAGCGGGAGAGATACGCAGTATTTT; cdr3_aa: CASSSTSGRDTQYF
v_call: TRBV18; clone_size: NA; d_call: NA; j_call: TRBJ2-3; cdr3_nt: TGTGCCAGCTCACCACCGCGCAGGGGAATCACCACAGATACGCAGTATTTT; cdr3_aa: CASSPPRRGITTDTQYF
v_call: TRBV6-1; clone_size: once; d_call: NA; j_call: TRBJ1-2; cdr3_nt: TGTGCCAGCAGTGAATATGGAGGCCGGTATGGCTACACCTTC; cdr3_aa: CASSEYGGRYGYTF
v_call: TRBV18; clone_size: NA; d_call: TRBD2; j_call: TRBJ2-7; cdr3_nt: TGTGCCAGCTCAGGAGCTAGCGGGCCCTACGAGCAGTACTTC; cdr3_aa: CASSGASGPYEQYF
v_call: TRBV28; clone_size: NA; d_call: NA; j_call: TRBJ1-5; cdr3_nt: TGTGCCAGCAGTTTGACTTACACACAGCCCCAGCATTTT; cdr3_aa: CASSLTYTQPQHF
v_call: TRBV11-2; clone_size: NA; d_call: TRBD2; j_call: TRBJ2-3; cdr3_nt: TGTGCCAGCAGTTTTAGAGGTGGCGGGGGGGCTGGCACAGATACGCAGTATTTT; cdr3_aa: CASSFRGGGGAGTDTQYF
v_call: TRBV6-1; clone_size: NA; d_call: TRBD1; j_call: TRBJ2-1; cdr3_nt: TGTGCCAGCAGCCGAGGGGGCAACGAAAATGAGCAGTTCTTC; cdr3_aa: CASSRGGNENEQFF
v_call: TRBV7-9; clone_size: NA; d_call: NA; j_call: TRBJ2-1; cdr3_nt: TGTGCCAGCAGCTTAGCGGGGGTGCGTGAGCAGTTCTTC; cdr3_aa: CASSLAGVREQFF
v_call: TRBV28; clone_size: few; d_call: TRBD1; j_call: TRBJ1-2; cdr3_nt: TGTGCCAGCAGTCCCCCGACAGGGATAGACTATGGCTACACCTTC; cdr3_aa: CASSPPTGIDYGYTF
v_call: TRBV7-2; clone_size: NA; d_call: NA; j_call: TRBJ2-5; cdr3_nt: TGTGCCAGCAGCTTAGTCGGCAGACCTCTTGAAGAGACCCAGTACTTC; cdr3_aa: CASSLVGRPLEETQYF
v_call: TRBV28; clone_size: NA; d_call: TRBD1; j_call: TRBJ2-3; cdr3_nt: TGTGCCAGCACCCCAGGGGGCAGAGATACGCAGTATTTT; cdr3_aa: CASTPGGRDTQYF
v_call: TRBV28; clone_size: NA; d_call: TRBD1; j_call: TRBJ1-1; cdr3_nt: TGTGCCAGCAGTTTAGTTAGCAGGGGGGATGTAGCTTTCTTT; cdr3_aa: CASSLVSRGDVAFF
v_call: TRBV19; clone_size: NA; d_call: TRBD2; j_call: TRBJ2-3; cdr3_nt: TGTGCCAGTAGTAGGAGCGGGATCATGGGGACAGATACGCAGTATTTT; cdr3_aa: CASSRSGIMGTDTQYF
v_call: TRBV5-1; clone_size: NA; d_call: TRBD1; j_call: TRBJ1-1; cdr3_nt: TGCGCCAGCAGCCAAGCAGGGGGCCCTACTGAAGCTTTCTTT; cdr3_aa: CASSQAGGPTEAFF
v_call: TRBV19; clone_size: NA; d_call: TRBD2; j_call: TRBJ2-4; cdr3_nt: TGTGCCAGTAGTAGGGAGGGACGGGGCCGAGGGCTAAAAAACATTCAGTACTTC; cdr3_aa: CASSREGRGRGLKNIQYF
v_call: TRBV6-6; clone_size: NA; d_call: TRBD1; j_call: TRBJ1-1; cdr3_nt: TGTGCCAGCAGCCGGGGACAGGAGAACACTGAAGCTTTCTTT; cdr3_aa: CASSRGQENTEAFF
v_call: TRBV28; clone_size: NA; d_call: NA; j_call: TRBJ2-2; cdr3_nt: TGTGCCAGCAGTTCTTCTAGAGACGGGGGCACCGGGGAGCTGTTTTTT; cdr3_aa: CASSSSRDGGTGELFF
v_call: TRBV5-1; clone_size: NA; d_call: TRBD1; j_call: TRBJ1-6; cdr3_nt: TGCGCCAGCAGCCCCGGACAGGGGGGGTCACCCCTCCACTTT; cdr3_aa: CASSPGQGGSPLHF
v_call: TRBV5-1; clone_size: once; d_call: NA; j_call: TRBJ1-1; cdr3_nt: TGCGCCAGCAGCTTTAGTGGGAGGGGCACTGAAGCTTTCTTT; cdr3_aa: CASSFSGRGTEAFF
v_call: TRBV18; clone_size: NA; d_call: NA; j_call: TRBJ2-3; cdr3_nt: TGTGCCAGCTCACCATCAGTGGATACGCAGTATTTT; cdr3_aa: CASSPSVDTQYF
v_call: TRBV7-9; clone_size: NA; d_call: TRBD2; j_call: TRBJ2-1; cdr3_nt: TGTGCCAGCAGCGCCCACAGCGGGAGGGGCAATGAGCAGTTCTTC; cdr3_aa: CASSAHSGRGNEQFF
v_call: TRBV5-1; clone_size: NA; d_call: NA; j_call: TRBJ2-3; cdr3_nt: TGCGCCAGCAGCCAAACCGGACTGGGAGATACGCAGTATTTT; cdr3_aa: CASSQTGLGDTQYF
v_call: TRBV6-1; clone_size: NA; d_call: NA; j_call: TRBJ1-2; cdr3_nt: TGTGCCAGCAGTGATTATGGAGGGTTCGCCTTC; cdr3_aa: CASSDYGGFAF
v_call: TRBV18; clone_size: once; d_call: NA; j_call: TRBJ2-5; cdr3_nt: TGTGCCAGCTCATCTCAAGGGCGAGAGACCCAGTACTTC; cdr3_aa: CASSSQGRETQYF
v_call: TRBV10-3; clone_size: NA; d_call: NA; j_call: TRBJ2-7; cdr3_nt: TGTGCCACTAGCTTAGGTCGTCCATTGGGGCACGAGCAGTACTTC; cdr3_aa: CATSLGRPLGHEQYF
v_call: TRBV28; clone_size: NA; d_call: TRBD2; j_call: TRBJ2-1; cdr3_nt: TGTGCCAGCAGACTAGCGGGCTCCTACAATGAGCAGTTCTTC; cdr3_aa: CASRLAGSYNEQFF
v_call: TRBV11-3; clone_size: NA; d_call: NA; j_call: TRBJ2-2; cdr3_nt: TGTGCCAGCAGCCCTGGGGCGACCAACACCGGGGAGCTGTTTTTT; cdr3_aa: CASSPGATNTGELFF
v_call: TRBV28; clone_size: NA; d_call: NA; j_call: TRBJ2-7; cdr3_nt: TGTGCCAGCAGTCAGACTCCAGCCTACGAGCAGTACTTC; cdr3_aa: CASSQTPAYEQYF
v_call: TRBV19; clone_size: NA; d_call: TRBD1; j_call: TRBJ1-2; cdr3_nt: TGTGCCAGCGGGGACAGGGCCCATGGCTACACCTTC; cdr3_aa: CASGDRAHGYTF
v_call: TRBV10-2; clone_size: once; d_call: TRBD1; j_call: TRBJ1-1; cdr3_nt: TGCGCCAGCAGGGGACAGGGTGGAACTGAAGCTTTCTTT; cdr3_aa: CASRGQGGTEAFF
v_call: TRBV5-1; clone_size: NA; d_call: NA; j_call: TRBJ1-1; cdr3_nt: TGCGCCAGCAGCTTGGGCAGTAAAACTGAAGCTTTCTTT; cdr3_aa: CASSLGSKTEAFF
v_call: TRBV5-1; clone_size: NA; d_call: NA; j_call: TRBJ2-3; cdr3_nt: TGCGCCAGCAGACCCTCAAACACAGATACGCAGTATTTT; cdr3_aa: CASRPSNTDTQYF
v_call: TRBV28; clone_size: once; d_call: NA; j_call: TRBJ2-1; cdr3_nt: TGTGCCAGCAGCCCCTTCAGCGAGTACAATGAGCAGTTCTTC; cdr3_aa: CASSPFSEYNEQFF
v_call: TRBV6-6; clone_size: NA; d_call: TRBD1; j_call: TRBJ1-2; cdr3_nt: TGTGCCAGCAGTTACTCGACAGGGGGCAACTATGGCTACACCTTC; cdr3_aa: CASSYSTGGNYGYTF
v_call: TRBV28; clone_size: once; d_call: TRBD2; j_call: TRBJ2-7; cdr3_nt: TGTGCCGCATCTAGCGGGAGGAACGAGCAGTACTTC; cdr3_aa: CAASSGRNEQYF
v_call: TRBV11-2; clone_size: NA; d_call: NA; j_call: TRBJ1-2; cdr3_nt: TGTGCCAGCAGCTTAGGTCCAGGGTTTAATGGCTACACCTTC; cdr3_aa: CASSLGPGFNGYTF
v_call: TRBV6-1; clone_size: NA; d_call: NA; j_call: TRBJ2-5; cdr3_nt: TGTGCCAGCAGTGAGACGGCTTGGACCCAGTACTTC; cdr3_aa: CASSETAWTQYF
v_call: TRBV19; clone_size: NA; d_call: TRBD2; j_call: TRBJ2-1; cdr3_nt: TGTGCCAGTAGTATCCGGGGGGGCTCAGGTGAGCAGTTCTTC; cdr3_aa: CASSIRGGSGEQFF
v_call: TRBV7-9; clone_size: NA; d_call: NA; j_call: TRBJ2-3; cdr3_nt: TGTGCCAGCAGCCCGGGGACTTATACGCAGTATTTT; cdr3_aa: CASSPGTYTQYF
v_call: TRBV7-2; clone_size: NA; d_call: TRBD1; j_call: TRBJ1-2; cdr3_nt: TGTGCCAGCAGCCCCTCCGTATCGGACAGGGGCTATGGCTACACCTTC; cdr3_aa: CASSPSVSDRGYGYTF
v_call: TRBV19; clone_size: NA; d_call: NA; j_call: TRBJ2-1; cdr3_nt: TGTGCCAGTAGTATAGAAGCGGCCTCCTACAATGAGCAGTTCTTC; cdr3_aa: CASSIEAASYNEQFF
v_call: TRBV6-1; clone_size: NA; d_call: NA; j_call: TRBJ2-3; cdr3_nt: TGTGCCAGCAGTGAAGGGGGTCTCGGAGATACGCAGTATTTT; cdr3_aa: CASSEGGLGDTQYF
v_call: TRBV6-1; clone_size: NA; d_call: NA; j_call: TRBJ2-7; cdr3_nt: TGTGCCAGCAGGGTCTGGGACTCCCAATCCTACGAGCAGTACTTC; cdr3_aa: CASRVWDSQSYEQYF
v_call: TRBV7-2; clone_size: NA; d_call: TRBD2; j_call: TRBJ2-3; cdr3_nt: TGTGCCAGCAGCTTAGGGGTGCGGGGGAACACAGATACGCAGTATTTT; cdr3_aa: CASSLGVRGNTDTQYF
v_call: TRBV7-9; clone_size: NA; d_call: NA; j_call: TRBJ2-3; cdr3_nt: TGTGCCAGCAGCTTAGAGCAGAAAGATACGCAGTATTTT; cdr3_aa: CASSLEQKDTQYF
v_call: TRBV11-2; clone_size: NA; d_call: TRBD1; j_call: TRBJ2-1; cdr3_nt: TGTGCCAGCAGAGGTTACGGGACAGATAAAGGTAGCTCCTACAATGAGCAGTTCTTC; cdr3_aa: CASRGYGTDKGSSYNEQFF
v_call: TRBV5-1; clone_size: NA; d_call: TRBD1; j_call: TRBJ1-1; cdr3_nt: TGCGCCAGCAGCCAGGGGGACGGGCGGTTGAACACTGAAGCTTTCTTT; cdr3_aa: CASSQGDGRLNTEAFF
v_call: TRBV19; clone_size: NA; d_call: NA; j_call: TRBJ1-1; cdr3_nt: TGTGCCAGTAGTACCCGGACTGAAGCTTTCTTT; cdr3_aa: CASSTRTEAFF
v_call: TRBV28; clone_size: NA; d_call: NA; j_call: TRBJ2-7; cdr3_nt: TGTGCCAGCAGTCAAACAGGGCCCTACGAGCAGTACTTC; cdr3_aa: CASSQTGPYEQYF
v_call: TRBV5-1; clone_size: NA; d_call: NA; j_call: TRBJ2-7; cdr3_nt: TGCGCCAGCAGCTTGGAACCCAGCGATAGATCCTACGAGCAGTACTTC; cdr3_aa: CASSLEPSDRSYEQYF
v_call: TRBV5-1; clone_size: NA; d_call: NA; j_call: TRBJ2-6; cdr3_nt: TGCGCCAGCGGTGCGGGCTCTCCTGGGGCCAACGTCCTGACTTTC; cdr3_aa: CASGAGSPGANVLTF
v_call: TRBV6-1; clone_size: NA; d_call: NA; j_call: TRBJ1-4; cdr3_nt: TGTGCCAGCAGCTCAGGGGAGAGGGGTGAAAAACTGTTTTTT; cdr3_aa: CASSSGERGEKLFF
v_call: TRBV28; clone_size: once; d_call: NA; j_call: TRBJ1-1; cdr3_nt: TGTGCCAGCAGTCGTCTTTCGGGCATTAAGGCGGGTGAAGCTTTCTTT; cdr3_aa: CASSRLSGIKAGEAFF
v_call: TRBV19; clone_size: NA; d_call: NA; j_call: TRBJ1-2; cdr3_nt: TGTGCCAGCCATAAGGGCGCGGGAGAGGTTGGCTACACCTTC; cdr3_aa: CASHKGAGEVGYTF